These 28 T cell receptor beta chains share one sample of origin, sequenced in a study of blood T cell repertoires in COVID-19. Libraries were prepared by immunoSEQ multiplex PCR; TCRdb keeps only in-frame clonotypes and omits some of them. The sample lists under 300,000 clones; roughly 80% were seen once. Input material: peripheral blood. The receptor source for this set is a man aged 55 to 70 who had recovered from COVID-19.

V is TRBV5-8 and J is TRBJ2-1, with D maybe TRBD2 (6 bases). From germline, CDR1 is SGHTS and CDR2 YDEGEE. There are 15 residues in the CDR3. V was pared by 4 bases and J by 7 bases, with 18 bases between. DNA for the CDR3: TGTGCCAGCAGCACCTATGGGGGAGGAGGGAATGAGCAGTTCTTC. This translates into CASSTYGGGGNEQFF.

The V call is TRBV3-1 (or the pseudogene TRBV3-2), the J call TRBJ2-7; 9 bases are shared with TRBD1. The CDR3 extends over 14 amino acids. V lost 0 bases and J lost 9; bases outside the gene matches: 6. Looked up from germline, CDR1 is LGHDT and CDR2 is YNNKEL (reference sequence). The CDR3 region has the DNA TGTGCCAGCAGCCAAGAGCGCAGACAGGGGGGGCAGTACTTC. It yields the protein CASSQERRQGGQYF.

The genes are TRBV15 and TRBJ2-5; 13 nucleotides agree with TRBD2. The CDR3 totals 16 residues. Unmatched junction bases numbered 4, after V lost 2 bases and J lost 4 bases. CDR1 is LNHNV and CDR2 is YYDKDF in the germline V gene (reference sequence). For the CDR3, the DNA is TGTGCCACCAGCAGAATCACTAGCGGGAGGGCAGAGACCCAGTACTTC. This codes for CATSRITSGRAETQYF.

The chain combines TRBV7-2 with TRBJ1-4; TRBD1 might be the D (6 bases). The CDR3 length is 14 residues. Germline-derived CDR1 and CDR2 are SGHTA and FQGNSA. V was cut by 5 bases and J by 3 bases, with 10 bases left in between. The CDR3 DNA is TGTGCCAGCAGCCCGGACAGAGCTAATGAAAAACTGTTTTTT. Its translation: CASSPDRANEKLFF.

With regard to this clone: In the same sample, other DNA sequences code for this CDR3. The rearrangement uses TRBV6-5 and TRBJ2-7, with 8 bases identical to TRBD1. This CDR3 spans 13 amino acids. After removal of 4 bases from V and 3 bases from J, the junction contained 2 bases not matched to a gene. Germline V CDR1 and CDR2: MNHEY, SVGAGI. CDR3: CASSSTGDYEQYF. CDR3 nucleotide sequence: TGTGCCAGCAGTTCGACAGGGGACTACGAGCAGTACTTC.

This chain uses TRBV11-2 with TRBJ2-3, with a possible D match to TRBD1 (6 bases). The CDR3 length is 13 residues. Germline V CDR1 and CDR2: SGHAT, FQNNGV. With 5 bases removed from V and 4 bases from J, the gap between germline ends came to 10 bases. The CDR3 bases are TGTGCCAGCAGCGTTGACAGGTCAGATACGCAGTATTTT. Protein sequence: CASSVDRSDTQYF.

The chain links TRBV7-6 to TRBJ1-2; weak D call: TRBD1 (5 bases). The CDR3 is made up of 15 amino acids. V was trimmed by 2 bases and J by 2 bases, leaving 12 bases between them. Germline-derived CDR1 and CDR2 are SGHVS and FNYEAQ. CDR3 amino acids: CASSLIATDNYGYTF. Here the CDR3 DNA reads TGTGCCAGCAGCTTAATCGCGACAGACAACTATGGCTACACCTTC.

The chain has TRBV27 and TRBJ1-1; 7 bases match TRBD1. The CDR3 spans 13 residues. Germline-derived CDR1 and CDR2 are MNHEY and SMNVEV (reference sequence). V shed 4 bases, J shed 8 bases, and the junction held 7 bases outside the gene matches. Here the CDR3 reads CASSYDRANEAFF. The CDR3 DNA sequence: TGTGCCAGCAGTTACGACAGGGCTAACGAAGCTTTCTTT.

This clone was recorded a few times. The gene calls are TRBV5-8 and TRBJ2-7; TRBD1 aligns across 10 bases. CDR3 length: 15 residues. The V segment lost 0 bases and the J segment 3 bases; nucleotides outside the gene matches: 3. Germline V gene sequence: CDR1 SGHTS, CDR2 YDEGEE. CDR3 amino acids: CASSLGGQGNYEQYF. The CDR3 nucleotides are TGTGCCAGCAGCTTGGGGGGACAGGGGAACTACGAGCAGTACTTC.

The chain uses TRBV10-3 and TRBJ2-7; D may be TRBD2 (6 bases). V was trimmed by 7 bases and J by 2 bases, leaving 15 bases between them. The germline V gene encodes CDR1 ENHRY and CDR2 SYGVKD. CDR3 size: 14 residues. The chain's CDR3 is CAINLGGRTYEQYF. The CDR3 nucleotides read TGTGCCATCAATTTGGGGGGACGGACCTACGAGCAGTACTTC.

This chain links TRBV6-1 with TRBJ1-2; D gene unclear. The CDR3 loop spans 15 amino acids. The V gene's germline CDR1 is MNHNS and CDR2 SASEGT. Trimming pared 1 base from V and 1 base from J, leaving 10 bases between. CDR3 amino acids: CASSEGIAFNYGYTF. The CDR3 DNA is TGTGCCAGCAGTGAAGGAATAGCATTTAACTATGGCTACACCTTC.

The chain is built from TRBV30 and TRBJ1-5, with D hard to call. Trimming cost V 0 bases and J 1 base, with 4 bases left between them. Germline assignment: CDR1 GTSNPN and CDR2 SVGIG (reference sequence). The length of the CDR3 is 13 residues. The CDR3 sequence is CAWSVSSNQPQHF. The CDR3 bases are TGTGCCTGGAGTGTATCGAGCAATCAGCCCCAGCATTTT.

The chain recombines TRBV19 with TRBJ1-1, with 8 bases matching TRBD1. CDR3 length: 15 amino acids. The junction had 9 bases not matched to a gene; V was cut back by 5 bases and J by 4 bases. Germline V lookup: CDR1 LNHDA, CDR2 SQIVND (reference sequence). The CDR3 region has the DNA TGTGCCAGTAGTGCCAGGACAGGGACGGCCACTGAAGCTTTCTTT. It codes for CASSARTGTATEAFF.

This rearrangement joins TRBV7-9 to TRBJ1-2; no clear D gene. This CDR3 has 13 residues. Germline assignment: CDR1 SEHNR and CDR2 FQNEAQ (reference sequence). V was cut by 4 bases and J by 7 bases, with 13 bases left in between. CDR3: CASSSTQAGGYTF. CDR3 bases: TGTGCCAGCAGCTCAACCCAGGCTGGTGGCTACACCTTC. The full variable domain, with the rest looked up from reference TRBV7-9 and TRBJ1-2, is DTGVSQNPRHKITKRGQNVTFRCDPISEHNRLYWYRQTLGQGPEFLTYFQNEAQLEKSRLLSDRFSAERPKGSFSTLEIQRTEQGDSAMYLCASSSTQAGGYTFGSGTRLTVV.

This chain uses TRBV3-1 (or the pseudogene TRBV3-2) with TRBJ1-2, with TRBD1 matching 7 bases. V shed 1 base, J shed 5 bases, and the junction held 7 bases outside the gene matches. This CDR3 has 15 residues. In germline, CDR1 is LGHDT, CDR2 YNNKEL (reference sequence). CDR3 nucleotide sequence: TGTGCCAGCAGCCAAGGAGACAGGGCAGTTTATGGCTACACCTTC. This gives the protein CASSQGDRAVYGYTF.

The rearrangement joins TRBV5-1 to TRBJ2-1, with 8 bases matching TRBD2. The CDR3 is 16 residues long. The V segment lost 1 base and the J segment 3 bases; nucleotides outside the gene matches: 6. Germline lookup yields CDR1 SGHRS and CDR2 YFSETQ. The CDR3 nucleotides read TGCGCCAGCAGCTTGAAAGCGGGAGCGGTCTACAATGAGCAGTTCTTC. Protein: CASSLKAGAVYNEQFF.

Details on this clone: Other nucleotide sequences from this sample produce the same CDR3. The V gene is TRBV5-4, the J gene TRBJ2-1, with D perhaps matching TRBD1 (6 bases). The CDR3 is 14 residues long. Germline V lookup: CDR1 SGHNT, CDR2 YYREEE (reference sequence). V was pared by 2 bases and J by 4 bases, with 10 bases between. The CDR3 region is CASSLQGSYNEQFF. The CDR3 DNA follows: TGTGCCAGCAGCTTACAGGGATCGTACAATGAGCAGTTCTTC.

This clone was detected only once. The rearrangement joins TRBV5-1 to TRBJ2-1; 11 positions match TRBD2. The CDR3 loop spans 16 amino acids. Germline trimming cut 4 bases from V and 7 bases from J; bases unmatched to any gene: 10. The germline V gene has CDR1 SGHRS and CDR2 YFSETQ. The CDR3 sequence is CASSPVGASGGNEQFF. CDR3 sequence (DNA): TGCGCCAGCAGCCCGGTTGGGGCTAGCGGGGGGAATGAGCAGTTCTTC.

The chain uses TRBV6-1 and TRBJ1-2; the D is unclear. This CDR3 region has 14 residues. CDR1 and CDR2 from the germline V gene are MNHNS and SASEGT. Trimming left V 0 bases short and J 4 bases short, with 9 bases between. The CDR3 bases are TGTGCCAGCAGTGAAGCGAGGGCAACCTATGGCTACACCTTC. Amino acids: CASSEARATYGYTF.

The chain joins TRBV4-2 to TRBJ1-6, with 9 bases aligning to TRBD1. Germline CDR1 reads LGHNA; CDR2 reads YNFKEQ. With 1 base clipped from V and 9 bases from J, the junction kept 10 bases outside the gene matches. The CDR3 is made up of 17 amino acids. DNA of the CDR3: TGTGCCAGCAGCCAAGGGGACCGGGACAGGGCAAGTTCACCCCTCCACTTT. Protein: CASSQGDRDRASSPLHF.

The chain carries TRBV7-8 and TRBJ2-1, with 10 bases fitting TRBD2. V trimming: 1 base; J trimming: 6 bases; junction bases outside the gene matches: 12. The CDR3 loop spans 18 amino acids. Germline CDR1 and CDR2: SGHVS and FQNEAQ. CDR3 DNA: TGTGCCAGCAGCTTAGGCAATCATTGGGCTAGCGGGAGCAATGAGCAGTTCTTC. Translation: CASSLGNHWASGSNEQFF.

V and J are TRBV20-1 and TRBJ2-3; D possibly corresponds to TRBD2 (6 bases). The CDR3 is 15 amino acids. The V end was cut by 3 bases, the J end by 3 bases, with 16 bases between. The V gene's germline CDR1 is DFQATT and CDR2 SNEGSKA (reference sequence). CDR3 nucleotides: TGCAGTGCTAGTTCACCGCGGGAATCAACAGATACGCAGTATTTT. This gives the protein CSASSPRESTDTQYF.

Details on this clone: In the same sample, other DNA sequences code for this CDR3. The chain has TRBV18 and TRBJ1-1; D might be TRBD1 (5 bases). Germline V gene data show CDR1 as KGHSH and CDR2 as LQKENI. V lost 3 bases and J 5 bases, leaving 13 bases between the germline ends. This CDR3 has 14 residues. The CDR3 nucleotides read TGTGCCAGCTCACCGGCTGGGGGAGGAACTGAAGCTTTCTTT. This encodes CASSPAGGGTEAFF.

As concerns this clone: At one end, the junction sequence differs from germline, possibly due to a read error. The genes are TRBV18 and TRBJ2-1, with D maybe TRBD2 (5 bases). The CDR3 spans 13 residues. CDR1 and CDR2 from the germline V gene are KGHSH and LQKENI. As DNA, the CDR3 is TGTGCCAGCTCACCGGACTCCCACAATGAGCAGTTCTTC. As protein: CASSPDSHNEQFF.

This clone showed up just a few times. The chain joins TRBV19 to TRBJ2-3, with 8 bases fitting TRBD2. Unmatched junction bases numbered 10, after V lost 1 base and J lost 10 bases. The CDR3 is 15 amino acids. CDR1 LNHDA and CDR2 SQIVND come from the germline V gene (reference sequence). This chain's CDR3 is CASSIVVAGMGSQYF. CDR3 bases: TGTGCCAGTAGTATAGTTGTAGCGGGAATGGGTTCGCAGTATTTT.

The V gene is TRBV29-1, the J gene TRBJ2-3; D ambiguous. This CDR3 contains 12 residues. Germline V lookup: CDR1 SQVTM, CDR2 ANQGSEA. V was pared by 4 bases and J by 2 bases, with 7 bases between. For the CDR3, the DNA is TGCAGCGTTGCTCTAGACACAGATACGCAGTATTTT. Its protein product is CSVALDTDTQYF.

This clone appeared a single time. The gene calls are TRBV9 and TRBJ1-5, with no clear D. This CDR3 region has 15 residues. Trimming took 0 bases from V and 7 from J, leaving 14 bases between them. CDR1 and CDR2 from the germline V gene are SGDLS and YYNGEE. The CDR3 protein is CASSVDGSPRQPQHF. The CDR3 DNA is TGTGCCAGCAGCGTAGATGGTAGCCCCCGGCAGCCCCAGCATTTT.

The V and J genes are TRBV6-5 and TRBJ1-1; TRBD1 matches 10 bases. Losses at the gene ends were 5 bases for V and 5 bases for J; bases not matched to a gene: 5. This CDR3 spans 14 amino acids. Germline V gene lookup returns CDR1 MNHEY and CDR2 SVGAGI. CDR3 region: CASSPGTGVTEAFF. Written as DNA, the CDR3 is TGTGCCAGCAGTCCTGGGACAGGGGTGACTGAAGCTTTCTTT.